The table lists the clone carrying this TCR beta chain with a count of one. Original data processing: Amplification with reference gene primers provided the estimates of nucleated cell counts. Assay used: immunoSEQ multiplex PCR; TCRdb lists only in-frame clones, some missing. V, J and clone size were drawn from that table, and D and trimming were deduced from the DNA. The data show 150,000 to 200,000 clones, approximately 87% seen once. Trimming removed 10 bases at V and 4 bases at J, with 16 bases between. CDR1 LNHDA and CDR2 SQIVND come from the germline V gene (reference sequence). This CDR3 region has 14 residues. One Seattle source followed patients from active infection through their disease course. This specimen belongs to a study of blood T cell repertoires in COVID-19. Study background: Samples taken during acute and convalescent COVID-19 were collected in the United States, Italy and Spain. In each case, the material was cDNA or gDNA derived from T cells, B-cell-depleted T cells, or PBMCs.

Source material: peripheral blood. This clonotype was sampled from a woman in her 70s with COVID-19, enrolled during active disease. The rearrangement links TRBV19 to TRBJ1-4; D unclear. In nucleotides, the CDR3 is TGTGCCACCCATCCCGATGGCAATAATGAAAAACTGTTTTTT. The encoded protein is CATHPDGNNEKLFF.